These T cell receptor beta chains were read from a single sample in a study of blood T cell repertoires in COVID-19. Sequencing used immunoSEQ multiplex PCR; TCRdb keeps in-frame clones, though not all of them. The sample holds hundreds of thousands of clones, approximately 88% seen once. Material for sequencing was PBMCs or T cells enriched from blood (not recorded which). The source is a woman in her thirties or forties with acute COVID-19. Both conserved end residues are part of each CDR3. Fields, in order: CDR3 protein, CDR3 DNA, J gene, D gene, V gene, clone size. The D gene is left open where the match is weak. Size values are once, few and many counts, or a class for expanded clones, and some rows have none.

CDR3aa: CASSGQGVSPLHF; CDR3nt: TGTGCCAGCAGCGGACAGGGAGTTTCACCCCTCCACTTT; j_gene: TRBJ1-6; d_gene: TRBD1; v_gene: TRBV6-5; abundance: .
CDR3aa: CASRMGQGLMDTQYF; CDR3nt: TGTGCCAGCAGGATGGGACAGGGGTTGATGGATACGCAGTATTTT; j_gene: TRBJ2-3; d_gene: TRBD1; v_gene: TRBV6-5; abundance: .
CDR3aa: CASRPTYNQPQHF; CDR3nt: TGTGCCAGCAGACCTACTTACAATCAGCCCCAGCATTTT; j_gene: TRBJ1-5; d_gene: .; v_gene: TRBV2; abundance: .
CDR3aa: CASSRSTSTGNTIYF; CDR3nt: TGTGCCAGCAGCAGAAGCACCTCAACTGGAAACACCATATATTTT; j_gene: TRBJ1-3; d_gene: .; v_gene: TRBV9; abundance: few
CDR3aa: CASSHPGGQGEETQYF; CDR3nt: TGCGCCAGCAGCCACCCAGGGGGCCAGGGAGAAGAGACCCAGTACTTC; j_gene: TRBJ2-5; d_gene: TRBD1; v_gene: TRBV4-1; abundance: many
CDR3aa: CASSTGSSDNYGYTF; CDR3nt: TGTGCCAGCTCAACAGGGAGTTCGGATAACTATGGCTACACCTTC; j_gene: TRBJ1-2; d_gene: .; v_gene: TRBV18; abundance: .
CDR3aa: CASSLAHQGAQETQYF; CDR3nt: TGCGCCAGCAGCTTGGCGCATCAGGGGGCTCAAGAGACCCAGTACTTC; j_gene: TRBJ2-5; d_gene: TRBD1; v_gene: TRBV5-1; abundance: .
CDR3aa: CASSEAMRASGNTIYF; CDR3nt: TGTGCCAGCAGTGAAGCGATGAGGGCGTCTGGAAACACCATATATTTT; j_gene: TRBJ1-3; d_gene: .; v_gene: TRBV6-1; abundance: .
CDR3aa: CASSQGAGKYGYTF; CDR3nt: TGTGCCAGCAGCCAAGGTGCTGGCAAATATGGCTACACCTTC; j_gene: TRBJ1-2; d_gene: .; v_gene: TRBV14; abundance: .
CDR3aa: CASSEGRSSGNTIYF; CDR3nt: TGTGCCAGCAGTGAAGGGCGGAGCTCTGGAAACACCATATATTTT; j_gene: TRBJ1-3; d_gene: .; v_gene: TRBV6-1; abundance: .
CDR3aa: CASSEILDTGELFF; CDR3nt: TGTGCCAGCAGTGAAATCCTCGACACCGGGGAGCTGTTTTTT; j_gene: TRBJ2-2; d_gene: .; v_gene: TRBV6-4; abundance: few
CDR3aa: CASSRQGGGTEAFF; CDR3nt: TGTGCCAGCAGCCGACAGGGGGGAGGAACTGAAGCTTTCTTT; j_gene: TRBJ1-1; d_gene: TRBD1; v_gene: TRBV7-6; abundance: once
CDR3aa: CASSDTTGSNEQFF; CDR3nt: TGCGCCAGCAGTGACACGACAGGCTCCAATGAGCAGTTCTTC; j_gene: TRBJ2-1; d_gene: .; v_gene: TRBV10-2; abundance: .
CDR3aa: CASSPTGINSPLHF; CDR3nt: TGTGCCAGCTCACCAACAGGGATCAATTCACCCCTCCACTTT; j_gene: TRBJ1-6; d_gene: .; v_gene: TRBV18; abundance: .
CDR3aa: CSVEEGTGAQTDGYTF; CDR3nt: TGCAGCGTTGAAGAGGGGACAGGGGCACAGACGGATGGCTACACCTTC; j_gene: TRBJ1-2; d_gene: TRBD1; v_gene: TRBV29-1; abundance: .
CDR3aa: CASSFGQHSGNTIYF; CDR3nt: TGTGCCAGCAGCTTCGGACAGCACTCTGGAAACACCATATATTTT; j_gene: TRBJ1-3; d_gene: .; v_gene: TRBV7-9; abundance: .
CDR3aa: CASSQGAGGSADTQYF; CDR3nt: TGTGCCAGCAGCCAAGGAGCGGGGGGGTCGGCAGATACGCAGTATTTT; j_gene: TRBJ2-3; d_gene: TRBD2; v_gene: TRBV3-1/TRBV3-2; abundance: .
CDR3aa: CASRLTGKTNTGELFF; CDR3nt: TGTGCCAGCAGGTTAACAGGGAAAACGAACACCGGGGAGCTGTTTTTT; j_gene: TRBJ2-2; d_gene: .; v_gene: TRBV7-9; abundance: .
CDR3aa: CTSGGPNQPQHF; CDR3nt: TGCACCAGCGGAGGGCCGAATCAGCCCCAGCATTTT; j_gene: TRBJ1-5; d_gene: .; v_gene: TRBV1; abundance: .
CDR3aa: CASSPRGDAAEAFF; CDR3nt: TGTGCCAGCTCACCACGCGGGGATGCTGCTGAAGCTTTCTTT; j_gene: TRBJ1-1; d_gene: .; v_gene: TRBV18; abundance: .
CDR3aa: CASSKGRDSKPQHF; CDR3nt: TGTGCCAGCAGCAAAGGCAGGGACTCTAAGCCCCAGCATTTT; j_gene: TRBJ1-5; d_gene: .; v_gene: TRBV21-1; abundance: .
CDR3aa: CASSSTGTDTQYF; CDR3nt: TGTGCCAGCAGTTCGACTGGCACAGATACGCAGTATTTT; j_gene: TRBJ2-3; d_gene: .; v_gene: TRBV27; abundance: .
CDR3aa: CASSPLAGSHNEQFF; CDR3nt: TGCGCCAGCAGCCCTCTAGCGGGGTCCCACAATGAGCAGTTCTTC; j_gene: TRBJ2-1; d_gene: TRBD2; v_gene: TRBV5-1; abundance: .
CDR3aa: CASRPGQYYTDTQYF; CDR3nt: TGTGCCAGCAGACCGGGACAGTACTACACAGATACGCAGTATTTT; j_gene: TRBJ2-3; d_gene: TRBD1; v_gene: TRBV2; abundance: .
CDR3aa: CASSELAGNTEAFF; CDR3nt: TGTGCCAGCAGTGAACTGGCAGGGAACACTGAAGCTTTCTTT; j_gene: TRBJ1-1; d_gene: .; v_gene: TRBV25-1; abundance: .
CDR3aa: CASSTTRPGTSGNTIYF; CDR3nt: TGTGCCAGCAGCACCACCCGACCGGGGACATCTGGAAACACCATATATTTT; j_gene: TRBJ1-3; d_gene: .; v_gene: TRBV7-9; abundance: .
CDR3aa: CASTEWTGRVGTEAFF; CDR3nt: TGTGCCAGCACTGAATGGACAGGGAGGGTGGGCACTGAAGCTTTCTTT; j_gene: TRBJ1-1; d_gene: TRBD1; v_gene: TRBV2; abundance: .
CDR3aa: CASSRLQGYEQYF; CDR3nt: TGTGCCAGTAGTAGGCTACAGGGCTACGAGCAGTACTTC; j_gene: TRBJ2-7; d_gene: .; v_gene: TRBV19; abundance: .
CDR3aa: CASSGGGAPYNEQFF; CDR3nt: TGTGCCAGTAGTGGAGGGGGGGCACCCTACAATGAGCAGTTCTTC; j_gene: TRBJ2-1; d_gene: .; v_gene: TRBV19; abundance: .
CDR3aa: CASRTAGSYGYTF; CDR3nt: TGTGCCAGCAGGACAGCGGGTTCCTATGGCTACACCTTC; j_gene: TRBJ1-2; d_gene: .; v_gene: TRBV6-5; abundance: .
CDR3aa: CASSEERNTIYF; CDR3nt: TGCGCCAGCAGTGAGGAGAGAAACACCATATATTTT; j_gene: TRBJ1-3; d_gene: .; v_gene: TRBV10-2; abundance: .
CDR3aa: CASSRLAGVNEQFF; CDR3nt: TGTGCCAGCAGCCGACTAGCGGGGGTCAATGAGCAGTTCTTC; j_gene: TRBJ2-1; d_gene: TRBD2; v_gene: TRBV27; abundance: .
CDR3aa: CASSERYRDTEAFF; CDR3nt: TGTGCCAGCAGTGAAAGGTACAGGGACACTGAAGCTTTCTTT; j_gene: TRBJ1-1; d_gene: .; v_gene: TRBV25-1; abundance: .
CDR3aa: CASSQLAGGSSYNEQFF; CDR3nt: TGTGCCAGCAGCCAACTAGCGGGGGGGAGCTCCTACAATGAGCAGTTCTTC; j_gene: TRBJ2-1; d_gene: TRBD2; v_gene: TRBV5-4; abundance: .
CDR3aa: CASSTGTGDSPLHF; CDR3nt: TGTGCCAGCAGTACCGGGACAGGGGATTCACCCCTCCACTTT; j_gene: TRBJ1-6; d_gene: TRBD1; v_gene: TRBV6-5; abundance: .
CDR3aa: CSSLAGVSSYNEQFF; CDR3nt: TGCAGTTCCCTAGCGGGGGTAAGCTCCTACAATGAGCAGTTCTTC; j_gene: TRBJ2-1; d_gene: TRBD2; v_gene: TRBV29-1; abundance: .
CDR3aa: CASSGALAGGLNEQFF; CDR3nt: TGTGCCAGCAGCGGGGCGTTGGCGGGGGGGCTCAATGAGCAGTTCTTC; j_gene: TRBJ2-1; d_gene: TRBD2; v_gene: TRBV4-2; abundance: .
CDR3aa: CASSLRDTNTGELFF; CDR3nt: TGTGCCAGCTCACTCCGGGACACTAACACCGGGGAGCTGTTTTTT; j_gene: TRBJ2-2; d_gene: .; v_gene: TRBV18; abundance: .
CDR3aa: CASSIRQGNNQPQHF; CDR3nt: TGTGCCAGTAGTATTCGACAGGGGAACAATCAGCCCCAGCATTTT; j_gene: TRBJ1-5; d_gene: TRBD1; v_gene: TRBV19; abundance: .
CDR3aa: CATSRRTGDSWGYTF; CDR3nt: TGTGCCACCAGCAGACGGACAGGGGATTCGTGGGGCTACACCTTC; j_gene: TRBJ1-2; d_gene: TRBD1; v_gene: TRBV15; abundance: .
CDR3aa: CASSLRRGVNQETQYF; CDR3nt: TGTGCCAGCAGCTTACGGCGGGGGGTTAACCAAGAGACCCAGTACTTC; j_gene: TRBJ2-5; d_gene: TRBD2; v_gene: TRBV7-2; abundance: .
CDR3aa: CASSRLGQGVGAFF; CDR3nt: TGTGCCAGCAGCCGCCTCGGACAGGGGGTAGGAGCTTTCTTT; j_gene: TRBJ1-1; d_gene: TRBD1; v_gene: TRBV7-9; abundance: .